The 25 T cell receptor beta chains reported below all come from one sample, sequenced in a study of blood T cells in healthy people across ages. The authors ran a second PCR of about 6 to 11 cycles using a sample-barcoded 5' primer and a J-beta primer mix. TCRdb ran MiXCR on the 5' RACE reads and lists one entry per CDR3 protein. This table has 900,000 to 950,000 distinct CDR3 sequences, about 29% appearing once. Another study also made use of these data, one on T cells of mothers and their children.

The source material was blood. These receptors originate from a woman aged 35 to 49 in good health.

V and J are TRBV6-2 or TRBV6-3 and TRBJ1-5; 9 nucleotides agree with TRBD1. Germline CDR1 reads MNHEY; CDR2 reads SVGEGT. The CDR3 is 15 residues long. The ends lost 2 bases at V and 6 bases at J; junction bases unmatched: 5. The DNA of the CDR3 is TGTGCCAGCAGTTACGGGGGACAGGGTGTTCAGCCCCAGCATTTT. Translated: CASSYGGQGVQPQHF.

For this clonotype: This may come from a read error, since a much larger clone is one base off. The chain couples TRBV27 to TRBJ2-5; 9 bases fit TRBD2. Germline trimming cut 5 bases from V and 11 bases from J; bases unmatched to any gene: 15. The CDR3 has 15 amino acids. Germline CDR1 reads MNHEY; CDR2 reads SMNVEV (reference sequence). This CDR3 reads CASSTRAGGLGEQYF. In nucleotides, the CDR3 is TGTGCCAGCAGTACTCGAGCGGGGGGTCTGGGGGAGCAGTACTTC.

The V call is TRBV6-4, the J call TRBJ1-2; D is undetermined. Trimming removed 0 bases at V and 13 bases at J, with 15 bases between. CDR1 is MRHNA, CDR2 SNTAGT, per germline. The CDR3 has 13 residues. CDR3 coding DNA: TGTGCCAGCAGTGACTCGAGAGGCGGTGGACGCACCTTC. This sequence encodes CASSDSRGGGRTF.

This clonotype has more than one count but fewer than ten. The chain recombines TRBV28 with TRBJ2-5, with 10 bases matching TRBD2. Germline values: CDR1 MDHEN, CDR2 SYDVKM. V was pared by 2 bases and J by 0 bases, with 3 bases of the junction left unmatched. The CDR3 sequence is 16 residues long. The CDR3 loop reads CASSLTTSGDQETQYF. Written as DNA, the CDR3 is TGTGCCAGCAGTTTAACCACTAGCGGGGACCAAGAGACCCAGTACTTC. Complete variable domain (other parts from reference TRBV28 and TRBJ2-5): DVKVTQSSRYLVKRTGEKVFLECVQDMDHENMFWYRQDPGLGLRLIYFSYDVKMKEKGDIPEGYSVSREKKERFSLILESASTNQTSMYLCASSLTTSGDQETQYFGPGTRLLVL.

The chain employs TRBV27 and TRBJ1-2; TRBD1 matches at 8 bases. Looked up from germline, CDR1 is MNHEY and CDR2 is SMNVEV (reference sequence). This CDR3 is built from 14 residues. Trimming cost V 4 bases and J 6 bases; bases outside gene matches: 7. CDR3 sequence reads: CASSWKSTGDGYTF. CDR3 in DNA: TGTGCCAGCAGTTGGAAGTCGACAGGGGATGGCTACACCTTC.

The chain has TRBV7-2 and TRBJ2-1, with TRBD2 identical over 10 bases. J was trimmed by 2 bases and V by 6 bases; bases with no gene match: 4. Germline assignment: CDR1 SGHTA and CDR2 FQGNSA. The CDR3 contains 15 residues. The CDR3 here is CASRSGGATYNEQFF. In DNA, the CDR3 is TGTGCCAGCAGGAGCGGGGGGGCCACCTACAATGAGCAGTTCTTC.

This clonotype was detected only a few times. The chain recombines TRBV20-1 with TRBJ1-6; TRBD1 aligns across 8 bases. Germline CDR1 DFQATT, CDR2 SNEGSKA (reference sequence). The J segment lost 6 bases and the V segment lost 3 bases, leaving 16 bases of the junction unmatched. This CDR3 has 18 amino acids. CDR3 sequence: CSASDDRGLGMGNSPLHF. The CDR3 DNA reads as TGCAGTGCTAGCGACGACAGGGGACTAGGCATGGGTAATTCACCCCTCCACTTT.

This chain joins TRBV5-6 and TRBJ2-1, with TRBD2 identical over 9 bases. CDR3 length equals 17 residues. V shed 0 bases, J shed 4 bases, and the junction held 8 bases outside the gene matches. From germline, CDR1 is SGHDT and CDR2 YYEEEE. The CDR3 nucleotides read TGTGCCAGCAGCTTGGGCGCGGGGGGGCCGGAGTACAATGAGCAGTTCTTC. Translation gives CASSLGAGGPEYNEQFF.

This clonotype was observed at least ten times. As DNA, the CDR3 is TGTGCCAGCAGTTCCCCGGCTGGACTTAATGAGCAGTTCTTC. Protein product: CASSSPAGLNEQFF. This chain connects TRBV27 to TRBJ2-1, with a possible D match to TRBD2 (5 bases). In germline, CDR1 is MNHEY, CDR2 SMNVEV (reference sequence). The CDR3 length is 14 residues. Trimming took off 4 bases at V and 7 bases at J, with 14 bases between the two ends.

V and J are TRBV7-8 and TRBJ1-1, with D unresolved. This CDR3 is built from 13 residues. The V gene lost 8 bases and the J gene lost 3 bases, with 13 bases spanning the gap. From germline, CDR1 is SGHVS and CDR2 FQNEAQ. Here the CDR3 DNA reads TGTGCCAGCCTCAGCGGGGTGGACACTGAAGCTTTCTTT. Residues: CASLSGVDTEAFF. The variable domain in full, completed from reference TRBV7-8 and TRBJ1-1, reads GAGVSQSPRYKVAKRGQDVALRCDPISGHVSLFWYQQALGQGPEFLTYFQNEAQLDKSGLPSDRFFAERPEGSVSTLKIQRTQQEDSAVYLCASLSGVDTEAFFGQGTRLTVV.

Note on this clonotype: This may come from a read error, since a much larger clone is one base off. The chain links TRBV20-1 to TRBJ2-7; tentative D call: TRBD1 (6 bases). The CDR3 has 12 amino acids. The germline gives CDR1 DFQATT, CDR2 SNEGSKA (reference sequence). The chain's CDR3 is CSVPGQNYERYF. The CDR3 DNA reads as TGCAGTGTTCCGGGACAAAACTACGAGCGGTACTTC.

This clonotype was counted only a few times. V usage is TRBV5-1 and J usage is TRBJ2-1; 7 bases are a match to TRBD1. This CDR3 spans 15 amino acids. J was trimmed by 4 bases and V by 5 bases; bases with no gene match: 9. The germline V gene encodes CDR1 SGHRS and CDR2 YFSETQ. CDR3 coding DNA: TGCGCCAGCAGTGACACAGGGGAAACGTACAATGAGCAGTTCTTC. As protein: CASSDTGETYNEQFF. Supplemented by reference TRBV5-1 and TRBJ2-1, the full variable domain reads KAGVTQTPRYLIKTRGQQVTLSCSPISGHRSVSWYQQTPGQGLQFLFEYFSETQRNKGNFPGRFSGRQFSNSRSEMNVSTLELGDSALYLCASSDTGETYNEQFFGPGTRLTVL.

The table lists this clonotype with a few counts. The chain employs TRBV30 and TRBJ2-5, with D possibly being TRBD2 (6 bases). Germline values: CDR1 GTSNPN, CDR2 SVGIG (reference sequence). The V and J ends lost 3 bases and 1 base respectively, with 15 bases between them. This CDR3 region has 15 residues. The CDR3 nucleotides are TGTGCCTGGAGGGGACTCCTGGGGCTCCAAGAGACCCAGTACTTC. It specifies CAWRGLLGLQETQYF.

This chain links TRBV18 with TRBJ2-1, with TRBD2 as a possible D gene (5 bases). This CDR3 comprises 15 residues. The V end lost 2 bases, the J end lost 3 bases, and 11 bases lay between the germline ends. Germline assignment: CDR1 KGHSH and CDR2 LQKENI. The CDR3 here is CASSPDRTHYNEQFF. The CDR3 region has the DNA TGTGCCAGCTCACCAGATCGGACTCACTACAATGAGCAGTTCTTC.

This clonotype has more than one count but fewer than ten. The V gene is TRBV7-2, the J gene TRBJ2-7, with D perhaps given as TRBD1 or TRBD2 (5 bases each). The DNA end favors TRBJ2-5, so the J call may be wrong. The CDR3 is 15 amino acids. From germline, CDR1 is SGHTA and CDR2 FQGNSA. CDR3: CASSLAGTLGETQYF. CDR3 DNA: TGTGCCAGCAGCTTAGCCGGGACCCTGGGGGAGACCCAGTACTTC.

V and J are TRBV7-2 and TRBJ1-5, with D possibly being TRBD1 (5 bases). The V gene lost 5 bases and the J gene lost 7 bases, with 15 bases spanning the gap. The CDR3 spans 14 residues. Per germline, CDR1 SGHTA and CDR2 FQGNSA. The CDR3 protein is CASSLTGTLQPQHF. The CDR3, as DNA: TGTGCCAGCAGCCTTACCGGGACTTTGCAGCCCCAGCATTTT.

The table lists this clonotype with a count of one. The chain carries TRBV27 and TRBJ2-7; the D call may be TRBD1 or TRBD2 (6 bases each). The V and J ends lost 0 bases and 6 bases respectively, with 15 bases between them. Looked up from germline, CDR1 is MNHEY and CDR2 is SMNVEV (reference sequence). This CDR3 has 15 amino acids. The CDR3 nucleotides read TGTGCCAGCAGTTTATCGGGAGAGAGGGGGGCCGAGCAGTACTTC. Translating gives CASSLSGERGAEQYF.

This clonotype has just a few counts. The chain uses TRBV27 and TRBJ2-1; 11 bases are shared with TRBD2. The CDR3 consists of 18 residues. Per the germline V gene, CDR1 is MNHEY and CDR2 is SMNVEV (reference sequence). Trimming cost V 5 bases and J 0 bases; bases outside gene matches: 9. CDR3: CASSPRASGGISYNEQFF. In nucleotides, the CDR3 is TGTGCCAGCAGTCCCCGGGCTAGCGGGGGGATCTCCTACAATGAGCAGTTCTTC.

Worth noting for this clonotype: The junction differs from germline at one of its ends, possibly a read error. This chain joins TRBV5-1 and TRBJ2-1, with D tentatively TRBD1 or TRBD2 (6 bases each). This CDR3 spans 15 amino acids. Germline CDR1 reads SGHRS; CDR2 reads YFSETQ. The CDR3 region is CAGSLEGVQWDEQFF. CDR3 DNA sequence: TGCGCCGGCAGCTTGGAGGGGGTTCAGTGGGATGAGCAGTTCTTC. Variable domain in full (rest from reference TRBV5-1 and TRBJ2-1): KAGVTQTPRYLIKTRGQQVTLSCSPISGHRSVSWYQQTPGQGLQFLFEYFSETQRNKGNFPGRFSGRQFSNSRSEMNVSTLELGDSALYLCAGSLEGVQWDEQFFGPGTRLTVL.

The V call is TRBV6-6, the J call TRBJ2-2; TRBD2 aligns across 11 bases. The V gene's germline CDR1 is MNHNY and CDR2 SVGAGI (reference sequence). Losses at the gene ends were 6 bases for V and 6 bases for J; bases not matched to a gene: 6. The CDR3 is 15 amino acids. CDR3 nucleotides: TGTGCCAGCAGAATAGCGGGGGGGGCCTCCGGGGAGCTGTTTTTT. Translating gives CASRIAGGASGELFF.

V is TRBV4-1 and J is TRBJ2-7, with 12 bases identical to TRBD2. The CDR3 totals 17 residues. V trimming: 4 bases; J trimming: 0 bases; junction bases outside the gene matches: 7. Per germline, CDR1 MGHRA and CDR2 YSYEKL. The CDR3 region is CASSPHRLAGASYEQYF. Written as DNA, the CDR3 is TGCGCCAGCAGCCCCCACCGACTAGCGGGAGCCTCCTACGAGCAGTACTTC.

V gene TRBV7-8 combines with J gene TRBJ1-2, with D unclear. V was pared by 1 base and J by 3 bases, with 15 bases between. The CDR3 is 16 residues long. Germline V lookup: CDR1 SGHVS, CDR2 FQNEAQ. The CDR3 sequence: CASSLEVRGADYGYTF. Written as DNA, the CDR3 is TGTGCCAGCAGCTTAGAAGTCCGGGGAGCTGACTATGGCTACACCTTC.

Comment on this clonotype: A much larger clone sits a single nucleotide away, making a read error possible. The chain employs TRBV28 and TRBJ2-7; D might be TRBD1 (6 bases). Germline-derived CDR1 and CDR2 are MDHEN and SYDVKM. Trimming took 8 bases from V and 2 from J, leaving 10 bases between them. The CDR3 runs to 12 residues. The CDR3 sequence is CASGWGPYEQYF. The CDR3, as DNA: TGTGCCAGCGGATGGGGGCCCTACGAGCAGTACTTC.

This clonotype was seen a few times. The rearrangement uses TRBV20-1 and TRBJ1-5; 7 bases line up with TRBD1. The CDR3 is 15 amino acids. Losses at the gene ends were 0 bases for V and 4 bases for J; bases not matched to a gene: 6. Per germline, CDR1 DFQATT and CDR2 SNEGSKA (reference sequence). CDR3 bases: TGCAGTGCTAGAGATGTGAGGGGGCCTAATCAGCCCCAGCATTTT. Translated, it gives CSARDVRGPNQPQHF.

About this clonotype itself: A read error may account for a junction end that differs from germline. The chain employs TRBV5-5 and TRBJ1-3; TRBD1 matches 8 bases. This CDR3 has 19 amino acids. Germline assignment: CDR1 SGHKS and CDR2 YYEKEE (reference sequence). The DNA of the CDR3 is TGTGCCTGCAGCTACCGGACAGGGTACGGGGTGGCCTCTGGAAACGCCATATATTTT. It specifies CACSYRTGYGVASGNAIYF.